A single sample gave rise to the 7 T cell receptor beta chains below, sequenced in a study of cytomegalovirus exposure and HLA in healthy donors. 13 Jbeta primers and 60 Vbeta primers were used for the PCR. Libraries were prepared by immunoSEQ multiplex PCR; TCRdb keeps only in-frame clonotypes and omits some of them. Among under 200,000 clones, 73% were seen once, and the ten largest hold 1.5% to 2%. Specimen: PBMCs. Receptors were obtained from a woman younger than 45 in good health and CMV-seronegative.

This clone has just a few counts. The gene calls are TRBV4-1 and TRBJ1-2; 9 bases fit TRBD1. V lost 0 bases to trimming and J lost 4 bases; unmatched junction nucleotides: 9. The CDR3 is 17 residues long. Germline V CDR1 and CDR2: MGHRA, YSYEKL. CDR3 nucleotides: TGCGCCAGCAGCCAAGACCCTTCGGGGACAGGGTTCTATGGCTACACCTTC. Its protein product is CASSQDPSGTGFYGYTF.

This chain uses TRBV5-8 with TRBJ2-1; D possibly corresponds to TRBD2 (5 bases). Trimming removed 5 bases at V and 8 bases at J, with 20 bases between. The CDR3 runs to 15 residues. Germline V gene sequence: CDR1 SGHTS, CDR2 YDEGEE. Written as DNA, the CDR3 is TGTGCCAGCAGGGGAGAGGTTGGGCAGGCTGATGAGCAGTTCTTC. Translation: CASRGEVGQADEQFF.

The rearrangement uses TRBV7-3 and TRBJ2-3; TRBD2 aligns across 10 bases. The V gene's germline CDR1 is SGHTA and CDR2 FQGTGA. V lost 0 bases, J lost 0 bases, and 0 bases stayed unmatched. CDR3 length: 16 amino acids. CDR3 protein: CASSLTTSGSTDTQYF. CDR3 nucleotide sequence: TGTGCCAGCAGCTTAACGACTAGCGGGAGCACAGATACGCAGTATTTT.

The chain combines TRBV5-5 with TRBJ1-2; 8 bases map to TRBD1. After removal of 1 base from V and 8 bases from J, the junction contained 10 bases not matched to a gene. Germline loops: CDR1 SGHKS, CDR2 YYEKEE (reference sequence). The CDR3 is made up of 15 amino acids. CDR3 nucleotides: TGTGCCAGCAGCTTGATAGTCACAGGGGGACAAGGCTACACCTTC. This gives the protein CASSLIVTGGQGYTF.

The genes are TRBV7-9 and TRBJ1-1; no definite D call. V dropped 4 bases and J dropped 0 bases, with 9 bases sitting between them. Germline V CDR1 and CDR2: SEHNR, FQNEAQ (reference sequence). This CDR3 is built from 14 residues. The CDR3 loop reads CASSSNFMNTEAFF. The DNA of the CDR3 is TGTGCCAGCAGCTCCAATTTCATGAACACTGAAGCTTTCTTT.

This chain links TRBV11-3 with TRBJ2-2, with 9 bases aligning to TRBD1. CDR3 length: 17 amino acids. The germline V gene encodes CDR1 SGHNT and CDR2 YENEEA. V lost 4 bases and J lost 2; bases outside the gene matches: 8. In DNA form, the CDR3 reads TGTGCCAGCAGCTCACCCGGGACAGGGCATAACACCGGGGAGCTGTTTTTT. Translated, it gives CASSSPGTGHNTGELFF. Full variable domain (remainder filled in from reference TRBV11-3 and TRBJ2-2): EAGVVQSPRYKIIEKKQPVAFWCNPISGHNTLYWYLQNLGQGPELLIRYENEEAVDDSQLPKDRFSAERLKGVDSTLKIQPAELGDSAVYLCASSSPGTGHNTGELFFGEGSRLTVL.

This chain joins TRBV9 and TRBJ2-5, with TRBD1 matching over 7 bases. Gene TRBJ2-7 matches the end of the DNA better, so the J call may be wrong. This CDR3 comprises 15 residues. CDR1 and CDR2 (germline): SGDLS, YYNGEE. CDR3 coding DNA: TGTGCCAGCAGCGCCTCCGGGACAGACTCCTACGAGCAGTACTTC. Protein product: CASSASGTDSYEQYF.